This entry lists 6 T cell receptor beta chains sequenced from one sample in a study of T cell changes during pregnancy in multiple sclerosis. TCRdb's table, derived via immunoSEQ multiplex PCR, lists solely in-frame clones and lacks some. The data hold approximately 49,000 clones, with approximately 92% observed a single time. The sequencing here drew on CD4+ T cells from peripheral blood mononuclear cells, taken in the second trimester of pregnancy. The receptor set was obtained from a female donor in good health, enrolled as a control in a pregnancy study.

This clone was picked up a small number of times. This chain joins TRBV30 and TRBJ1-1; D unresolved. With 0 bases removed from V and 2 bases from J, the gap between germline ends came to 7 bases. Germline V lookup: CDR1 GTSNPN, CDR2 SVGIG (reference sequence). This CDR3 has 13 amino acids. The CDR3 is CAWSVHPNTEAFF. The CDR3, as DNA: TGTGCCTGGAGTGTACATCCCAACACTGAAGCTTTCTTT.

This chain connects TRBV7-3 to TRBJ2-1, with D unresolved. Germline V gene sequence: CDR1 SGHTA, CDR2 FQGTGA. CDR3 length: 13 amino acids. Trimming left V 5 bases short and J 7 bases short, with 12 bases between. CDR3 bases: TGTGCCAGCAGCCCCCCTGGAGCGAATGAGCAGTTCTTC. It yields the protein CASSPPGANEQFF.

The chain is built from TRBV6-1 and TRBJ1-4, with TRBD1 matching over 8 bases. The length of the CDR3 is 15 residues. The V gene's germline CDR1 is MNHNS and CDR2 SASEGT. The V and J ends lost 7 bases and 0 bases, in that order; junction bases with no gene match: 4. CDR3 DNA sequence: TGTGCCAGCATTCCGGGACAGGCAACTAATGAAAAACTGTTTTTT. This sequence encodes CASIPGQATNEKLFF.

The rearrangement uses TRBV7-9 and TRBJ2-1, with D perhaps matching TRBD2 (6 bases). This CDR3 comprises 15 residues. Trimming pared 2 bases from V and 5 bases from J, leaving 13 bases between. The germline V gene encodes CDR1 SEHNR and CDR2 FQNEAQ (reference sequence). CDR3 DNA: TGTGCCAGCAGCTTACTCAGGCGGGGAAACAATGAGCAGTTCTTC. It yields the protein CASSLLRRGNNEQFF.

The chain joins TRBV6-1 to TRBJ2-2; no definite D call. This CDR3 region has 14 residues. V lost 4 bases, J lost 5 bases, and 11 bases lay in between. Germline CDR1 is MNHNS and CDR2 is SASEGT. The CDR3 coding sequence is TGTGCCAGCAGTGCATCCCCGCGAACCGGGGAGCTGTTTTTT. This sequence encodes CASSASPRTGELFF.

The sample holds one count of this clone. This sequence joins TRBV28 and TRBJ2-7; D is unresolved. CDR3 size: 14 residues. CDR1 MDHEN and CDR2 SYDVKM come from the germline V gene. The V and J ends lost 2 bases and 2 bases respectively, with 10 bases between them. The CDR3 nucleotides read TGTGCCAGCAGTTTAAGGTTGCAGGCCTACGAGCAGTACTTC. Translating gives CASSLRLQAYEQYF.